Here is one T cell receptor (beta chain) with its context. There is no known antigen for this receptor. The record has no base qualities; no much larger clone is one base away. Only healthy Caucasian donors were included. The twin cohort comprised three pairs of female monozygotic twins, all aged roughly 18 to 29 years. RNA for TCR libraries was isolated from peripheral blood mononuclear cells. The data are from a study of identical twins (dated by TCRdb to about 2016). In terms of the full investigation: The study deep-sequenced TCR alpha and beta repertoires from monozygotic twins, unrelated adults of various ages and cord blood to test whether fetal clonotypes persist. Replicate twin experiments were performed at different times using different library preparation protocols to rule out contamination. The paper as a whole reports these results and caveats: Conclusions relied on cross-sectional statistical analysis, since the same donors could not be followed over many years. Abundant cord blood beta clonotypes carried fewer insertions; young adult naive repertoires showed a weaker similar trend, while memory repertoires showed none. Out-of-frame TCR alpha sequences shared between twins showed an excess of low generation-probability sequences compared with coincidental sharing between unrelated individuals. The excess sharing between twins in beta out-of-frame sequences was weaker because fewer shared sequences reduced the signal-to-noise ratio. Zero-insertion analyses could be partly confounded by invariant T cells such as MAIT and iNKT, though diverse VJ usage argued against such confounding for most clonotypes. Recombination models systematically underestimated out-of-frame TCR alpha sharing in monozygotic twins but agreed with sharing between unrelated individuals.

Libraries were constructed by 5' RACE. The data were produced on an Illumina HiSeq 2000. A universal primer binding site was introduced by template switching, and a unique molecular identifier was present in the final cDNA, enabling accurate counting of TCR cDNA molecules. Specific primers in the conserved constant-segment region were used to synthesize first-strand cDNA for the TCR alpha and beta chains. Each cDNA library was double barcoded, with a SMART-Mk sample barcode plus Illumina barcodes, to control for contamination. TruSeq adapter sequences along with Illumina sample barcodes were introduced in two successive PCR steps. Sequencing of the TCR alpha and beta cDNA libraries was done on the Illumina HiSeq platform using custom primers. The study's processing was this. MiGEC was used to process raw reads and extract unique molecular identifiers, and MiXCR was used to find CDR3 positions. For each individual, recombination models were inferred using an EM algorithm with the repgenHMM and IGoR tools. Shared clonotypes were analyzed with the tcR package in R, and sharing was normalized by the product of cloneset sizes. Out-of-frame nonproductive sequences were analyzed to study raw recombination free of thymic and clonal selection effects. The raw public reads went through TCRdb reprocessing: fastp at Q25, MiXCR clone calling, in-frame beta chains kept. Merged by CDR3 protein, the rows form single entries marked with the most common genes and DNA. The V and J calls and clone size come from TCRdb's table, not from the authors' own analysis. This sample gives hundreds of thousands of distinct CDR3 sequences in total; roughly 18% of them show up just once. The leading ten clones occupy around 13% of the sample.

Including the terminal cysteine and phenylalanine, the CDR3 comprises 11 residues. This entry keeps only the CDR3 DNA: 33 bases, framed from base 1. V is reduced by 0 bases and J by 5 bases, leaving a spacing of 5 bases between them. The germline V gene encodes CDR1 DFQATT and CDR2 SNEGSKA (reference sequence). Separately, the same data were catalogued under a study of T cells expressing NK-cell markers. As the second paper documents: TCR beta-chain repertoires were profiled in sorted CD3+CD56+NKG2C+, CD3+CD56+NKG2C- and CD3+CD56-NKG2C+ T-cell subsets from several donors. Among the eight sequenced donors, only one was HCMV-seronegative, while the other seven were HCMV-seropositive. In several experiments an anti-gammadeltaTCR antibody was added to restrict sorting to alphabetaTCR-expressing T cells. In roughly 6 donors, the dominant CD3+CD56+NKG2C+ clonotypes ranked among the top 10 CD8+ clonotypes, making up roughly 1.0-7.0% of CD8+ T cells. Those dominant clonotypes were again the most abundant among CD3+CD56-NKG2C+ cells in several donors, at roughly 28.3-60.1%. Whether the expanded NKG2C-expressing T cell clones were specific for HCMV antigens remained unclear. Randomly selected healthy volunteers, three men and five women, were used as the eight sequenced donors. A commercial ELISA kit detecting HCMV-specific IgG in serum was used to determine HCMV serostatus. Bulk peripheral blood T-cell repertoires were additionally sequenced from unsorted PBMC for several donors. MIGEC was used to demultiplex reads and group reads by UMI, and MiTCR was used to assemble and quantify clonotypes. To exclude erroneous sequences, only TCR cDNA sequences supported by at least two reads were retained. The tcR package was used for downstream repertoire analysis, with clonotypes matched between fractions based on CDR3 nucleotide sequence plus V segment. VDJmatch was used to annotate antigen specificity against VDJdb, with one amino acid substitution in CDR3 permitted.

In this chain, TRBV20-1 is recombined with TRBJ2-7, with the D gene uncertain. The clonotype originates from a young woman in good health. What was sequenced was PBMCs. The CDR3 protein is CSARDSNEQYF. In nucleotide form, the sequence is TGCAGTGCTAGAGATTCCAACGAGCAGTACTTC.